These 30 T cell receptor beta chains came from one sample sequenced in a study of human T cells and chemical hapten exposure. MiXCR was run by TCRdb on the RACE reads, yielding one entry per CDR3 protein. Among about 380,000 distinct CDR3 sequences, around 5% were seen once, and the ten largest hold 2% to 2.5%. Indicated time point: patch test 1, 2 weeks after DPC sensitization. Treatment in this sample: therapeutic diphenylcyclopropenone sensitization with weekly scalp DPC. The source was whole blood, collected in connection with sensitization to the hapten diphenylcyclopropenone (DPC). Every receptor here comes from a woman in her forties or fifties with alopecia areata. Some clones in this sample may be carry-over from other donors' samples.

This clonotype was recorded at least ten times. The chain has TRBV6-2 or TRBV6-3 and TRBJ2-4; the match to TRBD2 covers 11 bases. Germline V CDR1 and CDR2: MNHEY, SVGEGT. The CDR3 runs to 19 residues. The junction had 12 bases not matched to a gene; V was cut back by 2 bases and J by 3 bases. The CDR3 DNA reads as TGTGCCAGCAGTTACGAAGAGATAGCGGGGGGGCGGAGCAAAAACATTCAGTACTTC. It specifies CASSYEEIAGGRSKNIQYF.

This clonotype appeared many times. The V and J genes are TRBV11-2 and TRBJ2-1; 15 bases match TRBD2. The CDR3 totals 17 residues. With V trimmed by 5 bases and J by 2 bases, 4 bases remained unmatched. Germline CDR1 reads SGHAT; CDR2 reads FQNNGV. CDR3 in DNA: TGTGCCAGCAGCGTCGGACTAGCGGGAGGGCCCTACAATGAGCAGTTCTTC. Translating it yields CASSVGLAGGPYNEQFF.

The chain combines TRBV20-1 with TRBJ2-7, with 7 bases lining up with TRBD2. This CDR3 is built from 11 residues. V was clipped by 2 bases and J by 5 bases; unmatched bases: 0. Germline assignment: CDR1 DFQATT and CDR2 SNEGSKA (reference sequence). DNA for the CDR3: TGCAGTGCTAGACTAGCGGACGAGCAGTACTTC. It codes for CSARLADEQYF.

This clonotype was observed a few times. V is TRBV7-9 and J is TRBJ2-5; 11 nucleotides match TRBD1. The CDR3 consists of 15 residues. The J segment lost 5 bases and the V segment lost 4 bases, leaving 6 bases of the junction unmatched. CDR1 is SEHNR, CDR2 FQNEAQ, per germline (reference sequence). The CDR3 nucleotides are TGTGCCAGCAGCTCCGGGGACAGGGGGATTGAGACCCAGTACTTC. Translated, it gives CASSSGDRGIETQYF.

Many counts were recorded for this clonotype. The CDR3 region has the DNA TGTGCCACCAGTGATAATGGACGCGCCGCTGAAGCTTTCTTT. It yields the protein CATSDNGRAAEAFF. This rearrangement joins TRBV24-1 to TRBJ1-1; no definite D call. The CDR3 loop spans 14 amino acids. Trimming left V 3 bases short and J 6 bases short, with 13 bases between. CDR1 KGHDR and CDR2 SFDVKD come from the germline V gene.

The CDR3 DNA follows: TGTGCCAGCAAGAGAGGGAGCAACCCCCTTTACACAGATACGCAGTATTTT. Encoded protein: CASKRGSNPLYTDTQYF. The chain recombines TRBV27 with TRBJ2-3, with D possibly being TRBD2 (5 bases). The germline gives CDR1 MNHEY, CDR2 SMNVEV (reference sequence). The CDR3 contains 17 residues. V was pared by 7 bases and J by 2 bases, with 22 bases between.

This clonotype showed up many times. V and J are TRBV29-1 and TRBJ1-1; D gene ambiguous. Looked up from germline, CDR1 is SQVTM and CDR2 is ANQGSEA. Trimming shortened V by 5 bases and J by 5 bases, and 6 bases separated the two germline ends. CDR3 length: 10 amino acids. The CDR3 is CSVSRTEAFF. CDR3 nucleotide sequence: TGCAGCGTTAGTAGGACTGAAGCTTTCTTT.

This clonotype was detected ten times or more. The J gene is TRBJ2-2, the V gene TRBV6-5; D is perhaps TRBD1 (8 bases). This CDR3 is 16 amino acids long. V was clipped by 4 bases and J by 6 bases, with 18 bases between them. Germline V gives CDR1 MNHEY, CDR2 SVGAGI. The CDR3 DNA is TGTGCCAGCAGTTTTTGGCGGGGGACAGGTCCCGGGGAGCTGTTTTTT. Translating it yields CASSFWRGTGPGELFF.

In this sample, this clonotype turned up many times. The J gene is TRBJ2-3, the V gene TRBV5-1, with a tentative D call TRBD2 (6 bases). Trimming shortened V by 5 bases and J by 1 base, and 11 bases separated the two germline ends. Germline CDR1 reads SGHRS; CDR2 reads YFSETQ. The CDR3 sequence is 14 residues long. CDR3 amino acids: CASRGGAGTDTQYF. CDR3 DNA sequence: TGCGCCAGCAGAGGCGGGGCCGGCACAGATACGCAGTATTTT.

The rearrangement uses TRBV5-1 and TRBJ1-1; TRBD1 matches at 7 bases. Germline trimming cut 3 bases from V and 4 bases from J; bases unmatched to any gene: 6. This CDR3 contains 14 residues. Germline CDR1 reads SGHRS; CDR2 reads YFSETQ. The CDR3 loop reads CASSSMTGSTEAFF. The CDR3 nucleotides are TGCGCCAGCAGCTCGATGACAGGGTCCACTGAAGCTTTCTTT.

This clonotype was seen repeatedly, ten times or more. The CDR3 reads CSARDRAAYEQYF. The CDR3 nucleotides read TGCAGTGCTAGAGATCGGGCAGCCTACGAGCAGTACTTC. This chain links TRBV20-1 with TRBJ2-7; D gene unclear. Germline loops: CDR1 DFQATT, CDR2 SNEGSKA (reference sequence). Trimming removed 0 bases from V and 2 bases from J, with 8 bases in between. CDR3 length equals 13 residues.

This clonotype was found many times. The chain recombines TRBV29-1 with TRBJ1-1; tentatively, D is TRBD1 (5 bases). CDR3 length: 12 amino acids. The V end lost 3 bases, the J end lost 5 bases, and 10 bases lay between the germline ends. The germline gives CDR1 SQVTM, CDR2 ANQGSEA. CDR3 bases: TGCAGCGTTGAGAGGGGTAGGACTGAAGCTTTCTTT. Its translation: CSVERGRTEAFF.

CDR3 nucleotide sequence: TGTGCCAGCAGCTTAGTGGCTTTTACAGATACGCAGTATTTT. Translation gives CASSLVAFTDTQYF. V is TRBV7-2 and J is TRBJ2-3; no clear D gene. CDR1 SGHTA and CDR2 FQGNSA come from the germline V gene. The CDR3 length is 14 residues. The germline V and J ends were trimmed by 1 base and 3 bases, with 8 bases remaining between them.

The V call is TRBV5-6, the J call TRBJ1-5, with unresolved D. The V and J ends lost 2 bases and 2 bases respectively, with 5 bases between them. CDR1 and CDR2 (germline): SGHDT, YYEEEE. The CDR3 runs 13 residues. CDR3 bases: TGTGCCAGCAGCTTCAAGGGCAATCAGCCCCAGCATTTT. The encoded protein is CASSFKGNQPQHF.

This clonotype was found many times. CDR3 protein: CASSQGHEQFF. The CDR3 bases are TGTGCCAGCAGCCAAGGTCATGAGCAGTTCTTC. The V and J genes are TRBV7-8 and TRBJ2-1; unclear D gene. V lost 5 bases and J lost 8, with 7 bases in between. Looked up from germline, CDR1 is SGHVS and CDR2 is FQNEAQ. CDR3 length equals 11 residues.

The V and J genes are TRBV28 and TRBJ2-1; maybe TRBD2 (5 bases). Germline V gene lookup returns CDR1 MDHEN and CDR2 SYDVKM. This CDR3 region has 11 residues. Trimming left V 10 bases short and J 6 bases short, with 10 bases between. CDR3: CATGDINEQFF. The CDR3 DNA sequence: TGTGCCACCGGGGATATCAATGAGCAGTTCTTC. The complete variable domain, with remaining parts taken from reference TRBV28 and TRBJ2-1, reads DVKVTQSSRYLVKRTGEKVFLECVQDMDHENMFWYRQDPGLGLRLIYFSYDVKMKEKGDIPEGYSVSREKKERFSLILESASTNQTSMYLCATGDINEQFFGPGTRLTVL.

The chain links TRBV6-1 to TRBJ2-3; 13 bases fit TRBD2. CDR1 is MNHNS and CDR2 is SASEGT in the germline V gene. The CDR3 runs 14 residues. V trimming: 9 bases; J trimming: 6 bases; junction bases outside the gene matches: 6. This CDR3 is CASNKLAGGDTQYF. The CDR3, as DNA: TGTGCCAGTAATAAACTAGCGGGAGGGGATACGCAGTATTTT.

This clonotype came up many times. This chain links TRBV5-4 with TRBJ2-5, with a possible D match to TRBD2 (5 bases). Germline V lookup: CDR1 SGHNT, CDR2 YYREEE (reference sequence). V lost 1 base to trimming and J lost 2 bases, with 9 bases between them. This CDR3 contains 14 residues. The CDR3 spells CASSLTSRQETQYF. The CDR3 region has the DNA TGTGCCAGCAGCTTGACTAGTCGACAAGAGACCCAGTACTTC. The full variable domain, completed using reference TRBV5-4 and TRBJ2-5, is ETGVTQSPTHLIKTRGQQVTLRCSSQSGHNTVSWYQQALGQGPQFIFQYYREEENGRGNFPPRFSGLQFPNYSSELNVNALELDDSALYLCASSLTSRQETQYFGPGTRLLVL.

CDR3 region: CASEGSRSYEQYF. The CDR3 nucleotides are TGTGCCAGCGAGGGCAGCCGCTCCTACGAGCAGTACTTC. The chain carries TRBV6-5 and TRBJ2-7, with D perhaps TRBD2 (5 bases). The CDR3 runs 13 residues. Per the germline V gene, CDR1 is MNHEY and CDR2 is SVGAGI. V shed 8 bases and J shed 0 bases, with 11 bases lying between them.

At least ten counts were recorded for this clonotype. At one of its ends the junction is not consistent with the germline gene, which may arise from a read error. The chain couples TRBV5-1 to TRBJ1-1; perhaps TRBD1 as D (5 bases). The CDR3 covers 13 residues. Germline CDR1 is SGHRS and CDR2 is YFSETQ. CDR3 protein: CASSLQANTEAFF. The CDR3 DNA reads TGTGCCAGCAGCTTACAGGCGAACACTGAAGCTTTCTTT. The full variable domain, in which reference TRBV5-1 and TRBJ1-1 provide the parts outside the CDR3, is KAGVTQTPRYLIKTRGQQVTLSCSPISGHRSVSWYQQTPGQGLQFLFEYFSETQRNKGNFPGRFSGRQFSNSRSEMNVSTLELGDSALYLCASSLQANTEAFFGQGTRLTVV.

This clonotype has a handful of counts. The genes are TRBV7-9 and TRBJ2-3; possible D gene TRBD1, 5 bases. V gave up 1 base and J gave up 3 bases, with 11 bases separating them. This CDR3 is 15 amino acids long. CDR1 and CDR2 (germline): SEHNR, FQNEAQ (reference sequence). CDR3 amino acids: CASSLVYPGTDTQYF. The CDR3 bases are TGTGCCAGCAGCTTAGTCTACCCAGGGACAGATACGCAGTATTTT.

The chain carries TRBV12-3 or TRBV12-4 and TRBJ1-2, with D unclear. V lost 3 bases to trimming and J lost 11 bases, with 4 bases between them. This CDR3 is 9 amino acids long. The CDR3 DNA follows: TGTGCCAGCAGTTTTCCGTACACCTTC. It codes for CASSFPYTF.

V gene TRBV3-1 combines with J gene TRBJ1-1; 7 bases map to TRBD1. CDR3 length: 14 amino acids. The junction had 4 bases not matched to a gene; V was cut back by 4 bases and J by 2 bases. Germline CDR1 LGHDT, CDR2 YNNKEL (reference sequence). DNA for the CDR3: TGTGCCAGCAGCCCGACAGGGTTTAACACTGAAGCTTTCTTT. Protein sequence: CASSPTGFNTEAFF.

The chain recombines TRBV12-3 or TRBV12-4 with TRBJ2-1; TRBD2 might be the D (6 bases). CDR3 length equals 15 residues. Between the trimmed V and J ends, which lost 2 bases and 2 bases, there was a span of 10 bases. CDR3 residues: CASSLSAGPYNEQFF. The CDR3 DNA reads as TGTGCCAGCAGTTTATCAGCGGGCCCCTACAATGAGCAGTTCTTC.

This clonotype was recorded a few times. This chain uses TRBV12-5 with TRBJ1-1; a weak D match, TRBD1 (5 bases). Trimming left V 7 bases short and J 7 bases short, with 10 bases between. This CDR3 has 11 residues. Germline V gene lookup returns CDR1 LGHNT and CDR2 FRNRAP. CDR3 sequence (DNA): TGTGCTAGTGCCTTGGACATTGAAGCTTTCTTT. Encoded protein: CASALDIEAFF.

This chain links TRBV4-3 with TRBJ2-1; 8 bases are shared with TRBD1. Germline CDR1 reads LGHNA; CDR2 reads YSLEER. The length of the CDR3 is 15 residues. Germline trimming cut 1 base from V and 8 bases from J; bases unmatched to any gene: 7. The CDR3 coding sequence is TGCGCCAGCAGCCAAGGACAGGGGTCTAACCATGAGCAGTTCTTC. Translating gives CASSQGQGSNHEQFF.

Worth noting for this clonotype: This may be a read error, as it is one base from a much larger clone. This chain connects TRBV2 to TRBJ2-1; 13 bases line up with TRBD2. The length of the CDR3 is 14 residues. Germline CDR1 reads SNHLY; CDR2 reads FYNNEI. Here the CDR3 reads CASSGTSGGDERFF. Here the CDR3 DNA reads TGTGCCAGCAGTGGGACTAGCGGGGGAGACGAGCGGTTCTTC. Variable domain in full (rest from reference TRBV2 and TRBJ2-1): EPEVTQTPSHQVTQMGQEVILRCVPISNHLYFYWYRQILGQKVEFLVSFYNNEISEKSEIFDDQFSVERPDGSNFTLKIRSTKLEDSAMYFCASSGTSGGDERFFGPGTRLTVL.

This clonotype was found a few times. The chain uses TRBV7-2 and TRBJ1-5; tentatively, D is TRBD1 (5 bases). Trimming left V 0 bases short and J 9 bases short, with 9 bases between. Germline V lookup: CDR1 SGHTA, CDR2 FQGNSA. The CDR3 runs to 13 residues. Written as DNA, the CDR3 is TGTGCCAGCAGCTTAGCGGCGGGGGGGCCCCAGCATTTT. Residues: CASSLAAGGPQHF.

The chain links TRBV5-4 to TRBJ2-5; 12 bases match TRBD1. This CDR3 is built from 15 residues. CDR1 and CDR2 (germline): SGHNT, YYREEE (reference sequence). V was pared by 4 bases and J by 5 bases, with 6 bases of the junction left unmatched. In DNA form, the CDR3 reads TGTGCCAGCAGCGGGGGGACAGGGGGCGAGGAGACCCAGTACTTC. This sequence encodes CASSGGTGGEETQYF.

This clonotype has ten or more counts. The CDR3 here is CASSFTYEQYF. CDR3 sequence (DNA): TGTGCCAGCAGTTTCACCTACGAGCAGTACTTC. V and J are TRBV12-3 or TRBV12-4 and TRBJ2-7; the D is unclear. The V end lost 3 bases, the J end lost 2 bases, and 2 bases lay between the germline ends. This CDR3 is 11 amino acids long.